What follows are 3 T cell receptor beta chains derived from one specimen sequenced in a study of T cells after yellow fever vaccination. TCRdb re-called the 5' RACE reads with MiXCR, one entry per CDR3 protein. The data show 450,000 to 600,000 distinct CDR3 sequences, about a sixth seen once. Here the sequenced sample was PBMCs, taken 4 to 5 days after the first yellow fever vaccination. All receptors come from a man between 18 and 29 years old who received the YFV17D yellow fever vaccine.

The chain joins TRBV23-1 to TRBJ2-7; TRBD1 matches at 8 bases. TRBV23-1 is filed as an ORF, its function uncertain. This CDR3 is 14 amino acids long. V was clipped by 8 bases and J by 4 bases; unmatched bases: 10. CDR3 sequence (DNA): TGCGCCAGCGTACGCAGGGGGCTGGGGTACGAGCAGTACGTC. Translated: CASVRRGLGYEQYV.

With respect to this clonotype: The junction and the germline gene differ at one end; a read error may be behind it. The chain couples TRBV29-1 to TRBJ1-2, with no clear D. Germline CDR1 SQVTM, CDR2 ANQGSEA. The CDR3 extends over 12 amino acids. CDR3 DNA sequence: TGCATCGTTGGAGGGTCTAACTATGGCTACACCTTC. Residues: CIVGGSNYGYTF.

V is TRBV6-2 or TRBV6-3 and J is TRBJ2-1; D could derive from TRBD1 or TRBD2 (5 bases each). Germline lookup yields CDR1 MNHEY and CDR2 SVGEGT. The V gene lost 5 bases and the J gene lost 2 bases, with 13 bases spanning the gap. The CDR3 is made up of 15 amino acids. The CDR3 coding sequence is TGTGCCAGCAGTCTCCGGGACGGTGCCTACAATGAGCAGTTCTTC. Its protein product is CASSLRDGAYNEQFF.